This TCR beta chain is drawn from a study of shared clonotypes between healthy human individuals. Study-wide points: About 5% of naive CD4 clonotypes were shared across four donors. A generally larger estimated richness was seen in naive subsets than in memory subsets.

Turning to this clone: The target antigen is unknown. The sample has other DNA sequences that encode this CDR3 too.

The assay was run at deep level. The repertoire was sequenced with immunoSEQ multiplex PCR; TCRdb's copy has only in-frame clones and lacks some. The sample shows approximately 720,000 clones, roughly 70% of them seen only once. The CDR3 loop spans 14 amino acids. Germline V gene lookup returns CDR1 SEHNR and CDR2 FQNEAQ (reference sequence). Trimming took 5 bases from V and 8 from J; bases not matched to a gene: 4. Sequencing was performed on memory CD4+ T cells sorted from blood. The sample's subset: CD45RA-negative fraction. The source is a woman under 40 in good health. The rearrangement links TRBV7-9 to TRBJ2-1; 12 bases line up with TRBD1. For the CDR3, the DNA is TGTGCCAGCAGCCCGGGACAGGGGGCGGATGAGCAGTTCTTC. Amino acid sequence: CASSPGQGADEQFF.